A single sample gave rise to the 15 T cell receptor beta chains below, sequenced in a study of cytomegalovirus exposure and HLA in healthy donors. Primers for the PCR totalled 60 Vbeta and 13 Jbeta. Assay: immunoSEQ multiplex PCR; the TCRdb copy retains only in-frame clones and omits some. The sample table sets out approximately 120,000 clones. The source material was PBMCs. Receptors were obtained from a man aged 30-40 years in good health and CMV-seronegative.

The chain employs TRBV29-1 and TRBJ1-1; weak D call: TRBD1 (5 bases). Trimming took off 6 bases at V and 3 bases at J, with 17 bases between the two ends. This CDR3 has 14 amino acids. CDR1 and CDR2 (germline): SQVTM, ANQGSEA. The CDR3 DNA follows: TGCAGCGTCCAAGCCGCGGGACGGTACACTGAAGCTTTCTTT. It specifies CSVQAAGRYTEAFF.

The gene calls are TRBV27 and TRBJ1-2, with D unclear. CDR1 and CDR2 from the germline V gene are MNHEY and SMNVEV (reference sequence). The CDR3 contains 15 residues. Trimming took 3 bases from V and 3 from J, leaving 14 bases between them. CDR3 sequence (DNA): TGTGCCAGCAGTTTCCTGGGCCCTCCGGACTATGGCTACACCTTC. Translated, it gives CASSFLGPPDYGYTF.

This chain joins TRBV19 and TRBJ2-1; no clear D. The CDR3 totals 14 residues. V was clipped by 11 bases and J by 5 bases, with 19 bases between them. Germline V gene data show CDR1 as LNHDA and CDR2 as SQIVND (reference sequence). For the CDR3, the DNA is TGTGCCTCCAGCGCGGTAGCCGCCCACAATGAGCAGTTCTTC. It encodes CASSAVAAHNEQFF.

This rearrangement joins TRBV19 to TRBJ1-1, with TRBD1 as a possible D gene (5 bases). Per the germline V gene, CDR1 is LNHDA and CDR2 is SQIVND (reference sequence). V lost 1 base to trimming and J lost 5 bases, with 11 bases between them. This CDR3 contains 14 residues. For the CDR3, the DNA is TGTGCCAGTAGTATAGTAGGGGTCGGGACTGAAGCTTTCTTT. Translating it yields CASSIVGVGTEAFF.

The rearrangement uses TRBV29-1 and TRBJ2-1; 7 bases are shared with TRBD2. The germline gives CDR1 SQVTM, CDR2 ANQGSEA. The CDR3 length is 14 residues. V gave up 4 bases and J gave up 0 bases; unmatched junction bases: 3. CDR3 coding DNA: TGCAGCGTTGGGGGCGGGAGCTCCTACAATGAGCAGTTCTTC. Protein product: CSVGGGSSYNEQFF.

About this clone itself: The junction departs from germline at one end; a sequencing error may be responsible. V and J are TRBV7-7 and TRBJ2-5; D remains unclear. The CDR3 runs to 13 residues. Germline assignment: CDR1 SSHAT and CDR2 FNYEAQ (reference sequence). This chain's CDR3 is CASSLRFQETQYF. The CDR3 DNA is TGTGCTAGCAGCTTACGGTTCCAAGAGACCCAGTACTTC. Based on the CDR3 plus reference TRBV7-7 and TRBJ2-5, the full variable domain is GAGVSQSPRYKVTKRGQDVTLRCDPISSHATLYWYQQALGQGPEFLTYFNYEAQPDKSGLPSDRFSAERPEGSISTLTIQRTEQRDSAMYRCASSLRFQETQYFGPGTRLLVL.

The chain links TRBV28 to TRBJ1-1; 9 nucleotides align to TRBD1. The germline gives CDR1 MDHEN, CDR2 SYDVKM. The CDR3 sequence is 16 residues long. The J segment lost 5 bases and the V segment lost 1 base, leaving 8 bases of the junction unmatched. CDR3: CASSLSLTGGGTEAFF. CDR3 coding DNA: TGTGCCAGCAGTTTATCCTTGACAGGGGGGGGAACTGAAGCTTTCTTT.

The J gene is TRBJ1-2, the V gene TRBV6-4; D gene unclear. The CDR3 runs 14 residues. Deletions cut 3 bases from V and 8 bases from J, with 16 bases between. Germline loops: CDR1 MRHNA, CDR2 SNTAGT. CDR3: CASSEKHQTGGYTF. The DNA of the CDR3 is TGTGCCAGCAGTGAGAAGCACCAGACCGGGGGCTACACCTTC.

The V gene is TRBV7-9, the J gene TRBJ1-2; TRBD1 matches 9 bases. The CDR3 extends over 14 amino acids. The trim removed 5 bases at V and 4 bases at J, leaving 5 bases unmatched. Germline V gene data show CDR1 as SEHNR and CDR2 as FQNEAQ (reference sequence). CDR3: CASSTTGGIYGYTF. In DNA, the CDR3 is TGTGCCAGCAGCACTACAGGGGGCATCTATGGCTACACCTTC.

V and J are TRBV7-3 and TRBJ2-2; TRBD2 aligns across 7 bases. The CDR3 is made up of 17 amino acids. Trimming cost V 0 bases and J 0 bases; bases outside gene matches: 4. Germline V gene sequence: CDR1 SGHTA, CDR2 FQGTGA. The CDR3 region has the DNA TGTGCCAGCAGCTTAACTAGCGGGCCCGCGAACACCGGGGAGCTGTTTTTT. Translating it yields CASSLTSGPANTGELFF.

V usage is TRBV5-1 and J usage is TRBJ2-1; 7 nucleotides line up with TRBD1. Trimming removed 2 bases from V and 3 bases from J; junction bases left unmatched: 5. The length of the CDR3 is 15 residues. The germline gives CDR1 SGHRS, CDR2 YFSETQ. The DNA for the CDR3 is TGCGCCAGCAGCTTCTGGGACAGAGACTACAATGAGCAGTTCTTC. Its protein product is CASSFWDRDYNEQFF. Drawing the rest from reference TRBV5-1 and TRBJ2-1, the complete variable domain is KAGVTQTPRYLIKTRGQQVTLSCSPISGHRSVSWYQQTPGQGLQFLFEYFSETQRNKGNFPGRFSGRQFSNSRSEMNVSTLELGDSALYLCASSFWDRDYNEQFFGPGTRLTVL.

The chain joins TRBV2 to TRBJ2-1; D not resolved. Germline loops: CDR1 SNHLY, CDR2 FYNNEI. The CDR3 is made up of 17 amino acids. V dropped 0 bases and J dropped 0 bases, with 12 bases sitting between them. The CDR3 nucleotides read TGTGCCAGCAGTGAAGCGCTGACTTTGAGCTCCTACAATGAGCAGTTCTTC. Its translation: CASSEALTLSSYNEQFF.

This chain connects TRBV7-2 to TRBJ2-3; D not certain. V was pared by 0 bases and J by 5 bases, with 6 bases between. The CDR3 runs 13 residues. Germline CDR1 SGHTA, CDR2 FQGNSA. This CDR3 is CASSLAQIDTQYF. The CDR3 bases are TGTGCCAGCAGCTTAGCGCAGATAGATACGCAGTATTTT.

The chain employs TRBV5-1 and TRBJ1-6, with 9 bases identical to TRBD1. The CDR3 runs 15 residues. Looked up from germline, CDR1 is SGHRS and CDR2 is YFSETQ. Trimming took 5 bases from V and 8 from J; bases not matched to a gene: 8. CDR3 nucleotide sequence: TGCGCCAGCAGGCCCCGGGACAGGGAGGATTCACCCCTCCACTTT. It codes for CASRPRDREDSPLHF.

CDR3 sequence: CASTPLRTANTEAFF. Written as DNA, the CDR3 is TGTGCCAGCACTCCTCTCCGGACAGCGAACACTGAAGCTTTCTTT. The chain carries TRBV27 and TRBJ1-1, with D possibly being TRBD1 (6 bases). Germline CDR1 reads MNHEY; CDR2 reads SMNVEV (reference sequence). V was shortened by 7 bases and J by 1 base, with 16 bases between the two germline ends. The CDR3 sequence is 15 residues long.